This entry lists 7 T cell receptor beta chains sequenced from one sample in a study of cytomegalovirus exposure and HLA in healthy donors. Use of 60 Vbeta and 13 Jbeta primers characterized the PCR. This table comes from immunoSEQ multiplex PCR, and its TCRdb copy is limited to in-frame clones, with some not included. The sample comprises some 180,000 clones, 85% of which are singletons, and over 2% rests with the top ten. Source material: PBMCs. Receptor source: a woman aged 50 to 60 in good health and CMV-seronegative.

The chain is built from TRBV2 and TRBJ2-3, with D hard to call. Trimming removed 7 bases at V and 1 base at J, with 12 bases between. The CDR3 has 14 amino acids. The germline V gene has CDR1 SNHLY and CDR2 FYNNEI. CDR3: CASKAERRTDTQYF. The CDR3 region has the DNA TGTGCCAGCAAGGCGGAGCGACGCACAGATACGCAGTATTTT.

The chain joins TRBV5-4 to TRBJ1-1; TRBD1 matches at 9 bases. Germline V lookup: CDR1 SGHNT, CDR2 YYREEE (reference sequence). The V segment lost 0 bases and the J segment 8 bases; nucleotides outside the gene matches: 8. This CDR3 is 15 amino acids long. CDR3 coding DNA: TGTGCCAGCAGCTTGGACCCGGGACAGGGCCGAGAAGCTTTCTTT. It translates to CASSLDPGQGREAFF.

The chain links TRBV9 to TRBJ2-1; D remains unclear. There are 16 residues in the CDR3. Trimming cost V 4 bases and J 4 bases, with 18 bases left between them. Germline CDR1 and CDR2: SGDLS and YYNGEE. Here the CDR3 DNA reads TGTGCCAGCAGCCCATTCCCCGACTCTACTTACAATGAGCAGTTCTTC. Amino acids: CASSPFPDSTYNEQFF.

CDR3 in amino acids: CASSRAGTLSEQFF. CDR3 in DNA: TGTGCCAGCTCACGAGCAGGGACTCTCAGTGAGCAGTTCTTC. The rearrangement joins TRBV18 to TRBJ2-1, with D possibly matching TRBD2 (6 bases). The V end lost 4 bases, the J end lost 9 bases, and 16 bases lay between the germline ends. CDR1 KGHSH and CDR2 LQKENI come from the germline V gene. The CDR3 runs 14 residues.

The chain uses TRBV9 and TRBJ2-1; 8 bases agree with TRBD1. This CDR3 is 15 amino acids long. Germline V gene lookup returns CDR1 SGDLS and CDR2 YYNGEE. The trim removed 3 bases at V and 4 bases at J, leaving 6 bases unmatched. The CDR3 reads CASSAPGQEYNEQFF. The CDR3 coding sequence is TGTGCCAGCAGCGCACCGGGACAGGAGTACAATGAGCAGTTCTTC.

The chain carries TRBV7-2 and TRBJ2-7; no firm D call. V lost 3 bases and J lost 2, with 8 bases in between. This CDR3 has 13 amino acids. Germline CDR1 reads SGHTA; CDR2 reads FQGNSA. CDR3 DNA: TGTGCCAGCAGCTTCAACATACCCTACGAGCAGTACTTC. Its translation: CASSFNIPYEQYF.

This clone turned up a few times. DNA of the CDR3: TGTGCCAGCAACGGTAGCAATCAGCCCCAGCATTTT. As protein: CASNGSNQPQHF. The chain couples TRBV28 to TRBJ1-5; no firm D call. This CDR3 spans 12 amino acids. The V gene's germline CDR1 is MDHEN and CDR2 SYDVKM. V lost 7 bases and J 0 bases, leaving 4 bases between the germline ends.